A selection of T cell receptor beta chains follows, all from one sample in a study of human T cells and chemical hapten exposure. One entry per CDR3 protein, called by TCRdb with MiXCR from the RACE reads. The sample lists 95,000 or so distinct CDR3 sequences; roughly 10% were seen once. The input for sequencing was whole blood, taken in connection with sensitization to the hapten diphenylcyclopropenone (DPC). These receptors were collected from a man aged 35-49 years with alopecia areata. Some clones in this sample may be carry-over from other donors' samples. CDR3s include the opening cysteine and the closing phenylalanine or tryptophan. D genes are given only for firm matches. Only some rows state a clone size, as once, few, many or a class for expanded clones.

j_call,v_call,d_call,clone_size,cdr3_nt,cdr3_aa
TRBJ2-2,TRBV29-1,TRBD2,-,TGCAGCGTGGGGGGACTAGCGGGAGAAGGGAACACCGGGGAGCTGTTTTTT,CSVGGLAGEGNTGELFF
TRBJ2-1,TRBV29-1,-,-,TGCAGCGTTGAGTTGGACGGGGTAGCCACCAATGAGCAGTTCTTC,CSVELDGVATNEQFF
TRBJ2-1,TRBV7-2,-,few,TGTGCCAGCAGCTTAGTTAGTGAGCAGTTCTTC,CASSLVSEQFF
TRBJ2-1,TRBV20-1,TRBD1,-,TGCAGTGCTGATACAGTGCCGGGACAGGTCAACAATGAGCAGTTCTTC,CSADTVPGQVNNEQFF
TRBJ2-2,TRBV28,-,-,TGTGCCAGCAGTTTACAGAGAGCCGGGGAGCTGTTTTTT,CASSLQRAGELFF
TRBJ2-3,TRBV5-1,-,few,TGCGCCAGCAGCTTGGGAGAGGCAGATACGCAGTATTTT,CASSLGEADTQYF
TRBJ1-4,TRBV20-1,-,many,TGCAGTGCTAGAGATGGTGGAAATAATGAAAAACTGTTTTTT,CSARDGGNNEKLFF
TRBJ2-3,TRBV25-1,TRBD1,few,TGTGCCAGCAGTGGACAGGGATGGTCTGGGGATACGCAGTATTTT,CASSGQGWSGDTQYF
TRBJ2-2,TRBV7-3,TRBD1,few,TGTGCCAGCAGTTTGGCGGGGACAGGGCAATGGGAGGAGCTGTTTTTT,CASSLAGTGQWEELFF
TRBJ1-2,TRBV16,-,-,TGTGCCAGCAGCCAATCGCATTACGGGGGCGAAGGCTACACCTTC,CASSQSHYGGEGYTF
TRBJ2-1,TRBV6-1,TRBD1,-,TGTGCCAGCACAATCCTTGGGACAGAGAACAATGAGCAGTTCTTC,CASTILGTENNEQFF
TRBJ2-6,TRBV29-1,-,few,TGCAGCGTCGACAGCTCTGGGGCCAACGTCCTGACTTTC,CSVDSSGANVLTF
TRBJ2-5,TRBV12-3/TRBV12-4,-,few,TGTGCCAGCGGGGGGCTAGCTCAAGAGACCCAGTACTTC,CASGGLAQETQYF
TRBJ1-1,TRBV7-6,TRBD1,-,TGTGCCAGCAGCTTAGGCCAGGGGGCGTACCCTGAAGCTTTCTTT,CASSLGQGAYPEAFF
TRBJ2-1,TRBV19,-,-,TGTGCCAGTAGTATGGCCAGGTTCGATGAGCAGTTCTTC,CASSMARFDEQFF
TRBJ2-3,TRBV7-2,TRBD2,-,TGTGCCAGCAGCTCGATTAGCGGGAGGTCCACAGATACGCAGTATTTT,CASSSISGRSTDTQYF
TRBJ2-3,TRBV5-4,-,-,TGTGCCAGCAGCTTGGCGGGGGCTAGCCGATCCTCCACAGATACGCAGTATTTT,CASSLAGASRSSTDTQYF
TRBJ2-5,TRBV20-1,-,-,TGCAGTGCAAGGGGAACGGACGGGAGCCAAGAGACCCAGTACTTC,CSARGTDGSQETQYF
TRBJ2-1,TRBV19,-,few,TGTGCCAGTAGTGTCGGACAACTTCGGAATGAGCAGTTCTTC,CASSVGQLRNEQFF
TRBJ2-6,TRBV6-5,-,few,TGTGCCAGCAGTTACGAAGGCCGACGGGCCAACGTCCTGACTTTC,CASSYEGRRANVLTF
TRBJ1-5,TRBV29-1,-,few,TGCAGCGTTCGAGTTGCGGACAGTAGCAATCAGCCCCAGCATTTT,CSVRVADSSNQPQHF
TRBJ2-5,TRBV7-9,-,-,TGTGCCAGCAGCTTTCTCGAGGGGGAGACCCAGTACTTC,CASSFLEGETQYF
TRBJ1-5,TRBV7-6,TRBD1,few,TGTGCCAGCAGCCCAGGACGCGGGACAGGGGCCAGGCAGCCCCAGCATTTT,CASSPGRGTGARQPQHF
TRBJ2-7,TRBV18,-,-,TGTGCCAGCTCACCAGCCCCCTACGAGCAGTACTTC,CASSPAPYEQYF
TRBJ2-1,TRBV7-2,TRBD2,few,TGTGCCAGCAGCCCACTAGCGGTTGGTGAGCAGTTCTTC,CASSPLAVGEQFF
TRBJ2-1,TRBV6-2/TRBV6-3,-,few,TGTGCCAGCAGCCTCCACGGGGCTACCGAGCAGTTCTTC,CASSLHGATEQFF
TRBJ2-3,TRBV7-2,-,few,TGTGCCAGCAGCCCCTTCAACACAGATACGCAGTATTTT,CASSPFNTDTQYF
TRBJ2-4,TRBV9,TRBD1,-,TGTGCCAGCAGCGGAGAACAGGGGGCCAAAAACATTCAGTACTTC,CASSGEQGAKNIQYF
TRBJ2-2,TRBV12-3/TRBV12-4,-,few,TGTGCCAGCAGTTTAGCGGGGGGAAGCGGCAGTACCGGGGAGCTGTTTTTT,CASSLAGGSGSTGELFF
TRBJ2-7,TRBV7-6,TRBD2,-,TGTGCCAGCAGCCTGTGGGGTAGCGGGAGAAACGAGCAGTACTTC,CASSLWGSGRNEQYF
TRBJ1-2,TRBV28,-,few,TGTGCCAGCAGTCCCCCGGGGGGGATAGTCTATGGCTACACCTTC,CASSPPGGIVYGYTF
TRBJ2-1,TRBV5-6,TRBD2,-,TGTGCCAGCAGCCAACCAGGACTAGCAGTCAATGAGCAGTTCTTC,CASSQPGLAVNEQFF
TRBJ2-3,TRBV12-3/TRBV12-4,TRBD2,-,TGTGCCAGCAGTTTCGCGGGAGGGCAAGATACGCAGTATTTT,CASSFAGGQDTQYF
TRBJ2-5,TRBV4-1,-,many,TGCGCCAGCAGCGCCCGTCCGCGGGACTTATTCTACCAAGAGACCCAGTACTTC,CASSARPRDLFYQETQYF
TRBJ2-7,TRBV28,-,once,TGTGCCAGCAGTTCCTTCGGAGTGGGCTCCTACGAGCAGTACTTC,CASSSFGVGSYEQYF
TRBJ2-3,TRBV30,-,few,TGTGCCTGGAGTGTAAATTTGGACCTCACAGATACGCAGTATTTT,CAWSVNLDLTDTQYF
TRBJ2-2,TRBV4-3,TRBD2,-,TGCGCCAGCAGCCAAGCCCCTATCGTAGCGGGAGGTTCGGCCGGGGAGCTGTTTTTT,CASSQAPIVAGGSAGELFF
TRBJ2-1,TRBV6-6,-,-,TGTGCCAGCAGTCCCCCCGGTGCTAGCACCAATGAGCAGTTCTTC,CASSPPGASTNEQFF
TRBJ1-3,TRBV28,-,few,TGTGCCAGCAGTTTGAACCGCGACAGCGCACGTTCTGGAAACACCATATATTTT,CASSLNRDSARSGNTIYF
TRBJ2-2,TRBV3-1,TRBD2,few,TGTGCCAGCACCCGAGCGGGAGAGTTGGCCGGGGACACCGGGGAGCTGTTTTTT,CASTRAGELAGDTGELFF
TRBJ1-4,TRBV5-4,-,-,TGTGCCAGCAGATCGGGGAGGGGGAATAATGAAAAACTGTTTTTT,CASRSGRGNNEKLFF
TRBJ2-1,TRBV5-1,-,-,TGCGCCAGCAGCTTGGTTCCGTTTGGGAATGAGCAGTTCTTC,CASSLVPFGNEQFF
TRBJ2-1,TRBV20-1,TRBD2,few,TGCAGTGCCATATTCAGGCGGGGGAGTAATAGGAATGAGCAGTTCTTC,CSAIFRRGSNRNEQFF
TRBJ1-5,TRBV30,-,-,TGTGCCTGGAGTGTGGACAGCCTGTTCAATCAGCCCCAGCATTTT,CAWSVDSLFNQPQHF
TRBJ2-1,TRBV30,TRBD2,few,TGTGCCAGACCGGTGCGGGAGCTTGAGCAGTTCTTC,CARPVRELEQFF
TRBJ2-5,TRBV29-1,-,-,TGCAGCGCATCCCCCGGCTCACAAGAGACCCAGTACTTC,CSASPGSQETQYF
TRBJ1-2,TRBV12-3/TRBV12-4,TRBD1,many,TGTGCCAGCAGCCCCCGGGACAGCCAGGGCTACACCTTC,CASSPRDSQGYTF
TRBJ1-6,TRBV3-1,-,many,TGTGCCAGCAGCTCTATCCTCGGACGGGGAAATTCACCCCTCCACTTT,CASSSILGRGNSPLHF
TRBJ2-3,TRBV3-1,-,few,TGTGCCAGCAGCCAAGATCCAAGAACCATGGATACGCAGTATTTT,CASSQDPRTMDTQYF
TRBJ2-3,TRBV5-4,-,-,TGTGCCAGCAGGGAACAAAAGGGGGTGCACACAGATACGCAGTATTTT,CASREQKGVHTDTQYF
TRBJ2-7,TRBV7-2,-,many,TGTGCCAGCAGCTTAGGCCCGGGACCCTCCCCTCCGGGCTTC,CASSLGPGPSPPGF
TRBJ2-1,TRBV10-3,TRBD2,many,TGTGCCACCACGACTAGCGGCGTCTCCTACAATGAGCAGTTCTTC,CATTTSGVSYNEQFF
TRBJ2-4,TRBV4-1,TRBD2,-,TGCGCCAGCAGCCAAGATTTGACTAGCCTAGCCAAAAACATTCAGTACTTC,CASSQDLTSLAKNIQYF
TRBJ2-3,TRBV7-9,-,many,TGTGCCAGCAGCAAAGTACAGGATACGCAGTATTTT,CASSKVQDTQYF
TRBJ1-3,TRBV29-1,-,-,TGCAGCGCACTAACAGGTTACTCTGGAAACACCATATATTTT,CSALTGYSGNTIYF